The 15 T cell receptor beta chains given below trace back to one sample, sequenced in a study of OX40 agonist ivuxolimab in advanced cancers. Method: immunoSEQ multiplex PCR; TCRdb's copy keeps in-frame clones and lacks some. The table lists around 68,000 clones, around 93% of them singletons, with about 1% in the top ten. The sequencing here drew on CD4+ or CD8+ T cells sorted from blood, taken in a trial of the OX40 agonist ivuxolimab. These receptor sequences come from an adult with an advanced solid tumor such as melanoma, head and neck, liver or kidney cancer.

The CDR3 loop reads CASSLAVSEQFF. CDR3 nucleotide sequence: TGTGCCAGCAGCTTAGCCGTGAGTGAGCAGTTCTTC. The rearrangement links TRBV11-2 to TRBJ2-1; no firm D call. The CDR3 contains 12 residues. Trimming removed 1 base from V and 9 bases from J, with 7 bases in between. CDR1 is SGHAT and CDR2 is FQNNGV in the germline V gene.

The V and J genes are TRBV7-2 and TRBJ2-7, with D tentatively TRBD2 (5 bases). The germline CDR1 and CDR2 sequences are SGHTA and FQGNSA. Trimming left V 5 bases short and J 1 base short, with 21 bases between. CDR3 length: 17 amino acids. DNA for the CDR3: TGTGCCAGCAGCGTAAGCGCCGGACTGAGGCAATCCTACGAGCAGTACTTC. It is translated as CASSVSAGLRQSYEQYF.

This clone turned up a few times. The rearrangement uses TRBV9 and TRBJ1-1; D is ambiguous. The CDR3 covers 14 residues. Germline CDR1 is SGDLS and CDR2 is YYNGEE. V lost 0 bases, J lost 3 bases, and 9 bases lay in between. The CDR3 DNA is TGTGCCAGCAGCGTAGGGAGCCGGGACACTGAAGCTTTCTTT. It specifies CASSVGSRDTEAFF.

The J gene is TRBJ2-7, the V gene TRBV10-3; 10 bases map to TRBD2. Per germline, CDR1 ENHRY and CDR2 SYGVKD. The CDR3 extends over 17 amino acids. J lost 2 bases, V lost 2 bases, and 9 bases had no gene match. CDR3 nucleotides: TGTGCCATCAGTGAGAGGGCGACTAGCGGGTCTCCCTACGAGCAGTACTTC. Encoded protein: CAISERATSGSPYEQYF.

The J gene is TRBJ2-1, the V gene TRBV5-4; 11 bases match TRBD2. V shed 6 bases, J shed 7 bases, and the junction held 6 bases outside the gene matches. This CDR3 has 14 amino acids. CDR1 SGHNT and CDR2 YYREEE come from the germline V gene (reference sequence). The CDR3 is CASNSLAGENEQFF. CDR3 DNA sequence: TGTGCCAGCAACTCACTAGCGGGGGAGAATGAGCAGTTCTTC.

This clone turned up a few times. The chain employs TRBV5-1 and TRBJ2-5; the D is unclear. Germline V gives CDR1 SGHRS, CDR2 YFSETQ. Trimming pared 3 bases from V and 4 bases from J, leaving 4 bases between. The CDR3 is 11 amino acids. The CDR3 region has the DNA TGCGCCAGCAGCTCTGGAGAGACCCAGTACTTC. Its translation is CASSSGETQYF.

The V gene is TRBV7-8, the J gene TRBJ1-5; 8 bases are a match to TRBD1. The CDR3 covers 13 residues. V dropped 6 bases and J dropped 9; count of bases not matched to a gene: 7. The germline V gene has CDR1 SGHVS and CDR2 FQNEAQ. The CDR3 nucleotides are TGTGCCAGCAGTTCCGACAGGGGAATGCCCCAGCATTTT. Translation gives CASSSDRGMPQHF.

The chain employs TRBV19 and TRBJ1-2; D is perhaps TRBD1 (6 bases). CDR1 is LNHDA and CDR2 is SQIVND in the germline V gene (reference sequence). This CDR3 spans 14 amino acids. With 6 bases removed from V and 4 bases from J, the gap between germline ends came to 15 bases. The CDR3 reads CASRPQGGIYGYTF. The CDR3, as DNA: TGTGCCAGTAGGCCACAGGGTGGGATCTATGGCTACACCTTC.

The chain combines TRBV4-2 with TRBJ2-5, with D possibly TRBD1 on 6 matching bases. Germline CDR1 and CDR2: LGHNA and YNFKEQ. CDR3 length: 14 residues. V was shortened by 4 bases and J by 3 bases, with 12 bases between the two germline ends. In DNA, the CDR3 is TGTGCCAGCAGCCGGCCGGGACAAAAAGAGACCCAGTACTTC. Amino acid sequence: CASSRPGQKETQYF.

The chain joins TRBV2 to TRBJ2-7; D gene ambiguous. Germline lookup yields CDR1 SNHLY and CDR2 FYNNEI. V shed 6 bases and J shed 0 bases, with 6 bases lying between them. CDR3 length: 12 amino acids. The DNA for the CDR3 is TGTGCCAGCAGATTCGGCTCCTACGAGCAGTACTTC. Translation: CASRFGSYEQYF.

This clone came up a few times. Germline is not matched at one junction end, which may reflect a read error. J is TRBJ2-3 and V is TRBV7-9; D gene ambiguous. This CDR3 comprises 12 residues. Germline CDR1 is SEHNR and CDR2 is FQNEAQ (reference sequence). The CDR3 coding sequence is TGTGCCAGCAGCCCGCCCCCCTTATCACCCGCTTTT. Translation: CASSPPPLSPAF.

The CDR3 DNA follows: TGTGCCAGCAGCCGGGCAGGGGGACTCTACAATGAGCAGTTCTTC. Protein product: CASSRAGGLYNEQFF. This rearrangement joins TRBV14 to TRBJ2-1, with D possibly being TRBD1 (7 bases). Germline V gene data show CDR1 as SGHDN and CDR2 as FVKESK. The CDR3 extends over 15 amino acids. V was pared by 4 bases and J by 3 bases, with 13 bases between.

The gene calls are TRBV5-1 and TRBJ2-7, with TRBD2 matching 8 bases. This CDR3 is 18 amino acids long. J lost 0 bases, V lost 3 bases, and 14 bases had no gene match. Germline V gives CDR1 SGHRS, CDR2 YFSETQ. The CDR3 bases are TGCGCCAGCAGCTCCCTGCCGGGGGCGGGGGGTAGCTCCTACGAGCAGTACTTC. It specifies CASSSLPGAGGSSYEQYF.

In DNA, the CDR3 is TGCGCCAGCAGCCAAGATCTTGAGAGTGTGTCCTACGAGCAGTACTTC. Amino acid sequence: CASSQDLESVSYEQYF. This chain connects TRBV4-1 to TRBJ2-7, with D hard to call. The CDR3 sequence is 16 residues long. Looked up from germline, CDR1 is MGHRA and CDR2 is YSYEKL. V was cut by 0 bases and J by 1 base, with 13 bases left in between.

This chain uses TRBV19 with TRBJ2-7; 8 bases map to TRBD1. Germline-derived CDR1 and CDR2 are LNHDA and SQIVND (reference sequence). The CDR3 has 18 amino acids. The V segment lost 10 bases and the J segment 3 bases; nucleotides outside the gene matches: 23. In DNA form, the CDR3 reads TGTGCCAAAAAAATAAACTATCAGGACAGGGTTTCTTTCTACGAGCAGTACTTC. It specifies CAKKINYQDRVSFYEQYF.